One sample yielded the 13 T cell receptor beta chains listed below, sequenced in a study of shared clonotypes between healthy human individuals (TCRdb year 2020). For the CD8 naive samples, CD45RO-negative cells were positively selected for CCR7, yielding a CD45RA+CCR7+ population from which TemRA cells were excluded. Libraries were prepared through the immunoSEQ multiplex PCR assay. The table was pulled from immuneACCESS by TCRdb, which kept in-frame rearrangements only. Such tables lose some clones; where checked, under half of the loss comes from unresolved V genes, and the rest has no known cause. The sample has about 680,000 clones on record, about 91% of them singletons. About 24% of the sample rests with the top ten. The sequencing input was naive CD8+ T cells sorted from blood. The sample's cell subset or site label, in plain terms: CD45RA+CCR7+. Every receptor here comes from a man aged 25-45 years in good health.

This chain connects TRBV28 to TRBJ2-7; D is perhaps TRBD1 (6 bases). Trimming took 4 bases from V and 2 from J, leaving 24 bases between them. The CDR3 spans 18 residues. The germline CDR1 and CDR2 sequences are MDHEN and SYDVKM. CDR3 nucleotide sequence: TGTGCCAGCAGTTCGATACCGAAAATCAGGACAGATACCTACGAGCAGTACTTC. This codes for CASSSIPKIRTDTYEQYF. Variable domain in full (rest from reference TRBV28 and TRBJ2-7): DVKVTQSSRYLVKRTGEKVFLECVQDMDHENMFWYRQDPGLGLRLIYFSYDVKMKEKGDIPEGYSVSREKKERFSLILESASTNQTSMYLCASSSIPKIRTDTYEQYFGPGTRLTVT.

The chain employs TRBV6-6 and TRBJ1-1; TRBD1 aligns across 7 bases. The V segment lost 7 bases and the J segment 5 bases; nucleotides outside the gene matches: 16. From germline, CDR1 is MNHNY and CDR2 SVGAGI (reference sequence). The CDR3 contains 16 residues. CDR3 loop: CASNSPARQGSTEAFF. The CDR3 DNA reads as TGTGCCAGCAACAGCCCCGCTAGACAGGGATCAACTGAAGCTTTCTTT.

This clone was detected a few times. The rearrangement links TRBV9 to TRBJ1-1; D is unclear. CDR3 length: 13 amino acids. V was clipped by 4 bases and J by 6 bases, with 13 bases between them. CDR1 is SGDLS, CDR2 YYNGEE, per germline. CDR3 protein: CASSSTRSAEAFF. In DNA, the CDR3 is TGTGCCAGCAGCTCGACTAGATCCGCTGAAGCTTTCTTT.

The rearrangement joins TRBV11-2 to TRBJ2-7; 8 bases are shared with TRBD2. V lost 5 bases to trimming and J lost 2 bases; unmatched junction nucleotides: 8. The CDR3 extends over 15 amino acids. Germline V gives CDR1 SGHAT, CDR2 FQNNGV. DNA of the CDR3: TGTGCCAGCAGCCCCTTTAGCGGGATCACCTACGAGCAGTACTTC. Its translation is CASSPFSGITYEQYF.

The V call is TRBV5-1, the J call TRBJ1-4; no firm D call. The CDR3 is made up of 14 amino acids. V dropped 0 bases and J dropped 6 bases, with 9 bases sitting between them. Germline V gene sequence: CDR1 SGHRS, CDR2 YFSETQ. CDR3 coding DNA: TGCGCCAGCAGCTTGGAGTGGGCAGATGAAAAACTGTTTTTT. Residues: CASSLEWADEKLFF.

The gene calls are TRBV7-9 and TRBJ2-5; D is unresolved. The V and J ends lost 7 bases and 2 bases respectively, with 17 bases between them. CDR1 and CDR2 (germline): SEHNR, FQNEAQ (reference sequence). CDR3 length equals 15 residues. The CDR3 region is CASKPERRVQETQYF. In DNA form, the CDR3 reads TGTGCCAGCAAGCCTGAACGTAGGGTACAAGAGACCCAGTACTTC.

V is TRBV9 and J is TRBJ1-1; D might be TRBD1 (5 bases). In germline, CDR1 is SGDLS, CDR2 YYNGEE. V was pared by 0 bases and J by 7 bases, with 16 bases between. CDR3 length: 15 amino acids. CDR3 in DNA: TGTGCCAGCAGCGTAGGCGGGGGGAAGGTCGGTGAAGCTTTCTTT. Translating it yields CASSVGGGKVGEAFF.

This clone appeared a single time. This sequence joins TRBV28 and TRBJ1-2; D remains unclear. V lost 3 bases and J lost 0, with 11 bases in between. Germline V CDR1 and CDR2: MDHEN, SYDVKM. This CDR3 is 15 amino acids long. CDR3 DNA: TGTGCCAGCAGTTTCGATGGGATCCCTAACTATGGCTACACCTTC. Residues: CASSFDGIPNYGYTF.

This chain joins TRBV2 and TRBJ2-7, with 14 nucleotides matching TRBD2. With V trimmed by 0 bases and J by 0 bases, 4 bases remained unmatched. CDR1 is SNHLY and CDR2 is FYNNEI in the germline V gene. The CDR3 length is 18 residues. CDR3 region: CASSEAGLAGASSYEQYF. Written as DNA, the CDR3 is TGTGCCAGCAGTGAAGCGGGACTAGCGGGGGCGAGCTCCTACGAGCAGTACTTC.

About this clone: This specimen includes other DNA sequences encoding the same CDR3. The chain carries TRBV19 and TRBJ2-7; D gene unclear. Trimming removed 6 bases at V and 2 bases at J, with 11 bases between. The CDR3 has 13 residues. Germline V gene sequence: CDR1 LNHDA, CDR2 SQIVND (reference sequence). CDR3 DNA: TGTGCCAGTAGCCCCGGGCCGACCTACGAGCAGTACTTC. It yields the protein CASSPGPTYEQYF.

The V gene is TRBV29-1, the J gene TRBJ1-1; D might be TRBD1 (5 bases). CDR3 length: 14 residues. Germline CDR1 SQVTM, CDR2 ANQGSEA. V shed 5 bases and J shed 2 bases, with 15 bases lying between them. This CDR3 is CSVWGSRGNTEAFF. As DNA, the CDR3 is TGCAGCGTTTGGGGATCGAGGGGCAACACTGAAGCTTTCTTT.

This clone was detected only once. The genes are TRBV7-8 and TRBJ2-7; TRBD2 is a possible D gene (5 bases). The germline V and J ends were trimmed by 0 bases and 4 bases, with 10 bases remaining between them. Germline-derived CDR1 and CDR2 are SGHVS and FQNEAQ. CDR3 size: 14 residues. Written as DNA, the CDR3 is TGTGCCAGCAGCTTAGCCGACGGGGTATACGAGCAGTACTTC. Amino acids: CASSLADGVYEQYF.

J is TRBJ2-3 and V is TRBV25-1, with D possibly TRBD1 on 5 matching bases. Trimming removed 3 bases at V and 2 bases at J, with 12 bases between. Germline loops: CDR1 MGHDK, CDR2 SYGVNS. This CDR3 has 15 amino acids. The CDR3 DNA follows: TGTGCCAGCAGTGACCCATCGACAGACACAGATACGCAGTATTTT. Protein: CASSDPSTDTDTQYF.